This TCR beta chain was recorded in a study of blood T cell repertoires in COVID-19. With V trimmed by 6 bases and J by 8 bases, 10 bases remained unmatched. Germline CDR1 MNHEY, CDR2 SVGAGI. This CDR3 has 15 amino acids. Authors' methods: Reference gene primer amplification gave estimated nucleated cell counts. TCRdb's copy holds only in-frame clones and misses some; the assay was immunoSEQ multiplex PCR. The V and J calls and clone size come from that table; D and trimming were worked out from the DNA. The sample shows 40,000 to 60,000 clones, over 80% of them seen only once. The sequenced sample consisted of peripheral blood. The V gene is TRBV6-5, the J gene TRBJ2-1; TRBD1 matches at 10 bases. This clonotype was obtained from a woman older than 75 with COVID-19, enrolled during active disease. CDR3 in amino acids: CASSLQTGGRDEQFF. DNA of the CDR3: TGTGCCAGCAGCCTTCAGACAGGGGGCAGAGATGAGCAGTTCTTC.